One sample yielded the 27 T cell receptor beta chains listed below, sequenced in a study of beta chain features in type 1 diabetes (dated by TCRdb to 2016 to 2018). Receptors were amplified or captured by the immunoSEQ multiplex PCR assay. The entire isolated RNA was reverse transcribed using the High Capacity cDNA Reverse Transcription Kit, and thus expressed TCRB transcripts were sequenced. TCRdb mirrors the immuneACCESS table, restricted to in-frame sequences. Some clones are absent from its copies; in checked studies, under half trace to an unresolved V gene, and the reason for the others is unknown. The sample table holds 250,000 to 300,000 clones, of which roughly 8% were seen once. Roughly 1% of the sample goes to the ten largest clones. Material: central memory CD4+ T cells from blood. Receptors were obtained from a woman aged 18-29 years in good health.

This clone was observed many times. The chain is built from TRBV18 and TRBJ2-7; a possible D gene is TRBD1 (5 bases). The CDR3 sequence is 15 residues long. Trimming took off 0 bases at V and 3 bases at J, with 12 bases between the two ends. The germline CDR1 and CDR2 sequences are KGHSH and LQKENI. In nucleotides, the CDR3 is TGTGCCAGCTCACCACCGAGTGGGGCCAGCTACGAGCAGTACTTC. Residues: CASSPPSGASYEQYF.

The rearrangement links TRBV4-3 to TRBJ2-1; 11 positions match TRBD2. Germline V CDR1 and CDR2: LGHNA, YSLEER. V trimming: 0 bases; J trimming: 5 bases; junction bases outside the gene matches: 3. This CDR3 is built from 16 residues. The CDR3 sequence: CASSQDGTSGNNEQFF. The CDR3 coding sequence is TGCGCCAGCAGCCAAGATGGGACTAGCGGCAACAATGAGCAGTTCTTC.

This clone was observed a handful of times. The chain carries TRBV7-2 and TRBJ2-5, with TRBD1 matching over 11 bases. The end of the DNA is better explained by TRBJ2-7, so the J call may be wrong. Germline assignment: CDR1 SGHTA and CDR2 FQGNSA. The CDR3 covers 15 residues. CDR3 sequence reads: CASSQGQGAVYEQYF. The CDR3 DNA reads TGTGCCAGCAGCCAAGGACAGGGGGCCGTCTACGAGCAGTACTTC.

This clone was seen more than once but under ten times. The chain combines TRBV10-3 with TRBJ1-5, with unresolved D. Looked up from germline, CDR1 is ENHRY and CDR2 is SYGVKD. This CDR3 contains 12 residues. V dropped 3 bases and J dropped 8 bases, with 8 bases sitting between them. CDR3 nucleotides: TGTGCCATCAGTGATGATAGGGAGCCCCAGCATTTT. It encodes CAISDDREPQHF.

This clone turned up a few times. The chain employs TRBV2 and TRBJ2-2, with a weak D call TRBD1 (6 bases). V lost 11 bases to trimming and J lost 0 bases, with 10 bases between them. The CDR3 is 13 residues long. CDR1 and CDR2 (germline): SNHLY, FYNNEI. CDR3 nucleotide sequence: TGTGCCTCCCACAGGGCGAACACCGGGGAGCTGTTTTTT. Its translation: CASHRANTGELFF.

The CDR3 is CASSGRTGAQYF. The CDR3 DNA sequence: TGTGCCAGCAGTGGAAGGACAGGTGCCCAGTACTTC. This rearrangement joins TRBV2 to TRBJ2-5, with TRBD1 matching over 7 bases. With 4 bases clipped from V and 9 bases from J, the junction kept 5 bases outside the gene matches. The germline CDR1 and CDR2 sequences are SNHLY and FYNNEI. CDR3 length equals 12 residues.

This clone occurred many times. V and J are TRBV2 and TRBJ2-3; TRBD1 matches at 11 bases. Germline-derived CDR1 and CDR2 are SNHLY and FYNNEI. The J segment lost 6 bases and the V segment lost 7 bases, leaving 3 bases of the junction unmatched. There are 13 residues in the CDR3. CDR3 protein: CASNGQGADTQYF. Here the CDR3 DNA reads TGTGCCAGCAACGGACAGGGGGCCGATACGCAGTATTTT.

This clone was counted ten times or more. The J gene is TRBJ2-2, the V gene TRBV7-2; the D gene is possibly TRBD2 (6 bases). In germline, CDR1 is SGHTA, CDR2 FQGNSA. V shed 5 bases and J shed 5 bases, with 15 bases lying between them. The CDR3 runs 15 residues. The CDR3 spells CASSLKTSGTGELFF. The DNA of the CDR3 is TGTGCCAGCAGCCTAAAAACAAGCGGGACCGGGGAGCTGTTTTTT.

The chain combines TRBV7-2 with TRBJ2-2; D unclear. The CDR3 runs 13 residues. CDR1 and CDR2 from the germline V gene are SGHTA and FQGNSA. V gave up 5 bases and J gave up 6 bases, with 10 bases separating them. DNA for the CDR3: TGTGCCAGCAGCCCTAGGAGTTCCGGGGAGCTGTTTTTT. It specifies CASSPRSSGELFF.

This clone was counted ten times or more. This sequence joins TRBV6-5 and TRBJ2-5; D call uncertain. Trimming removed 0 bases at V and 7 bases at J, with 6 bases between. Germline values: CDR1 MNHEY, CDR2 SVGAGI. The CDR3 is 12 amino acids. Here the CDR3 reads CASSYSWGTQYF. The CDR3 DNA follows: TGTGCCAGCAGTTACTCATGGGGGACCCAGTACTTC.

This clone was counted only a few times. This rearrangement joins TRBV7-3 to TRBJ2-6; D is ambiguous. CDR1 and CDR2 (germline): SGHTA, FQGTGA. Trimming shortened V by 1 base and J by 0 bases, and 7 bases separated the two germline ends. The CDR3 runs to 16 residues. Here the CDR3 DNA reads TGTGCCAGCAGCTTAAGTTTAATCTCTGGGGCCAACGTCCTGACTTTC. This sequence encodes CASSLSLISGANVLTF.

This clone has just a few counts. The rearrangement links TRBV18 to TRBJ1-4, with D maybe TRBD1 (5 bases). Germline assignment: CDR1 KGHSH and CDR2 LQKENI. The V end lost 3 bases, the J end lost 2 bases, and 10 bases lay between the germline ends. The length of the CDR3 is 15 residues. DNA of the CDR3: TGTGCCAGCTCACCCGCAGGGAACACTAATGAAAAACTGTTTTTT. Protein product: CASSPAGNTNEKLFF.

This clone was observed a few times. The chain has TRBV29-1 and TRBJ2-6; D gene unclear. Germline assignment: CDR1 SQVTM and CDR2 ANQGSEA. CDR3 length equals 15 residues. V lost 5 bases to trimming and J lost 2 bases, with 13 bases between them. The CDR3 sequence: CSVLSETAGANVLTF. CDR3 coding DNA: TGCAGCGTTTTATCGGAAACAGCTGGGGCCAACGTCCTGACTTTC.

In this sample, this clone turned up a few times. The chain combines TRBV29-1 with TRBJ2-7, with D uncertain. CDR3 length: 11 residues. V shed 6 bases and J shed 4 bases, with 10 bases lying between them. Germline lookup yields CDR1 SQVTM and CDR2 ANQGSEA. CDR3 region: CSVWTAYEQYF. The CDR3 DNA follows: TGCAGCGTATGGACGGCTTACGAGCAGTACTTC.

This clone has only a few counts. The chain joins TRBV15 to TRBJ2-4, with D possibly being TRBD1 or TRBD2 (6 bases each). The germline gives CDR1 LNHNV, CDR2 YYDKDF (reference sequence). V lost 0 bases to trimming and J lost 0 bases, with 9 bases between them. The CDR3 runs 16 residues. CDR3 loop: CATSRDGGLAKNIQYF. CDR3 sequence (DNA): TGTGCCACCAGCAGAGATGGGGGGCTAGCCAAAAACATTCAGTACTTC.

This clone was seen at least ten times. The chain employs TRBV7-3 and TRBJ2-3, with 7 nucleotides matching TRBD2. This CDR3 has 13 amino acids. After removal of 5 bases from V and 12 bases from J, the junction contained 11 bases not matched to a gene. CDR1 is SGHTA and CDR2 is FQGTGA in the germline V gene. CDR3 region: CASSPVASGPQYF. CDR3 DNA sequence: TGTGCCAGCAGCCCCGTCGCTAGCGGCCCTCAGTATTTT.

This clone has a handful of counts. The V call is TRBV21-1, the J call TRBJ2-5; TRBD1 is the table's D call, not checked against the DNA. TRBV21-1 is classified as a pseudogene. The CDR3 loop spans 14 amino acids. Written as DNA, the CDR3 is TGTGCCAGCAGCCACTCAGGGGGCCGGGAGACCCAGTACTTC. Residues: CASSHSGGRETQYF.

The chain is built from TRBV12-5 and TRBJ1-2, with D possibly being TRBD1 (6 bases). Germline V lookup: CDR1 LGHNT, CDR2 FRNRAP. V gave up 4 bases and J gave up 14 bases, with 17 bases separating them. This CDR3 region has 12 residues. CDR3 sequence: CASGWNRDRATF. CDR3 coding DNA: TGTGCTAGTGGTTGGAACAGGGACCGCGCGACCTTC.

This clone was recorded a few times. J is TRBJ1-5 and V is TRBV6-6, with 9 bases aligning to TRBD1. V shed 6 bases and J 3 bases; nucleotides not matched to a gene: 9. Germline CDR1 MNHNY, CDR2 SVGAGI (reference sequence). The CDR3 has 16 amino acids. The CDR3 reads CASRNGQGMLNQPQHF. In DNA form, the CDR3 reads TGTGCCAGCAGAAACGGACAGGGGATGCTCAATCAGCCCCAGCATTTT.

The chain recombines TRBV6-5 with TRBJ1-1; D is uncertain. Germline V gene data show CDR1 as MNHEY and CDR2 as SVGAGI. V lost 4 bases to trimming and J lost 5 bases, with 17 bases between them. This CDR3 spans 15 amino acids. CDR3 residues: CASSFAATTWTEAFF. DNA for the CDR3: TGTGCCAGCAGTTTCGCCGCGACAACTTGGACTGAAGCTTTCTTT.

This clone was seen a handful of times. The V call is TRBV28, the J call TRBJ2-7; D perhaps matches TRBD2 (6 bases). Per the germline V gene, CDR1 is MDHEN and CDR2 is SYDVKM. This CDR3 has 13 residues. V was trimmed by 11 bases and J by 12 bases, leaving 26 bases between them. The chain's CDR3 is CAARGPPHTRWYV. The DNA for the CDR3 is TGTGCCGCGCGGGGACCTCCACATACTAGGTGGTACGTC.

The sample holds a few counts of this clone. The chain has TRBV13 and TRBJ2-7; 10 nucleotides match TRBD1. CDR1 is PRHDT and CDR2 is FYEKMQ in the germline V gene (reference sequence). Trimming removed 5 bases from V and 7 bases from J; junction bases left unmatched: 17. CDR3 size: 17 residues. This CDR3 is CASSPKGGRQGAVEQYF. CDR3 nucleotide sequence: TGTGCCAGCAGCCCCAAAGGCGGTCGACAGGGGGCTGTGGAGCAGTACTTC.

This chain links TRBV5-1 with TRBJ2-4, with D possibly matching TRBD1 (6 bases). V was shortened by 4 bases and J by 10 bases, with 18 bases between the two germline ends. There are 14 residues in the CDR3. Germline-derived CDR1 and CDR2 are SGHRS and YFSETQ. The CDR3 nucleotides read TGCGCCAGCAGCCCGGGGCACAGGGTAGAAATTCAGTACTTC. Translated, it gives CASSPGHRVEIQYF.

The chain carries TRBV19 and TRBJ1-2, with 10 bases that match TRBD1. Germline V lookup: CDR1 LNHDA, CDR2 SQIVND (reference sequence). V was pared by 7 bases and J by 5 bases, with 16 bases of the junction left unmatched. The CDR3 has 17 residues. The CDR3 protein is CASNRRRGDRGLYGYTF. DNA for the CDR3: TGTGCCAGTAACCGACGCCGGGGGGACAGGGGTTTATATGGCTACACCTTC. Filled out from reference TRBV19 and TRBJ1-2, the complete variable domain reads DGGITQSPKYLFRKEGQNVTLSCEQNLNHDAMYWYRQDPGQGLRLIYYSQIVNDFQKGDIAEGYSVSREKKESFPLTVTSAQKNPTAFYLCASNRRRGDRGLYGYTFGSGTRLTVV.

This clone was counted a few times. A much larger clonotype is one base distant, so this may be a read error. Other DNA sequences in this sample translate to the same CDR3. The chain is built from TRBV7-9 and TRBJ1-2, with D maybe TRBD1 (5 bases). V was trimmed by 1 base and J by 2 bases, leaving 5 bases between them. This CDR3 spans 13 amino acids. Germline lookup yields CDR1 SEHNR and CDR2 FQNEAQ (reference sequence). CDR3 protein: CASSLGQNYGYTF. The CDR3 region has the DNA TGTGCCAGCAGCTTAGGACAGAACTATGGCTACACCTTC.

This clone was seen at least ten times. The rearrangement uses TRBV29-1 and TRBJ2-1; 9 nucleotides agree with TRBD2. With 5 bases clipped from V and 7 bases from J, the junction kept 3 bases outside the gene matches. This CDR3 contains 12 residues. Germline lookup yields CDR1 SQVTM and CDR2 ANQGSEA. CDR3 sequence: CSVIAGVNEQFF. CDR3 nucleotide sequence: TGCAGCGTTATAGCGGGAGTGAATGAGCAGTTCTTC.

This clone was observed at least ten times. V usage is TRBV4-3 and J usage is TRBJ2-4; 12 bases are shared with TRBD2. J lost 4 bases, V lost 3 bases, and 7 bases had no gene match. The CDR3 loop spans 17 amino acids. Germline lookup yields CDR1 LGHNA and CDR2 YSLEER. CDR3 region: CASSHETSGGHKNIQYF. CDR3 DNA: TGCGCCAGCAGCCATGAGACTAGCGGGGGACATAAAAACATTCAGTACTTC.